The 5 T cell receptor beta chains presented below share a single source sample, sequenced in a study of CD8 T cells in ankylosing spondylitis. Study-wide results and caveats: Characteristic, it appeared, of ankylosing spondylitis blood was a TCR beta motif of several highly homologous variants.

These receptors are not linked to any known antigen. TCRdb itself ran the 5' RACE reads through MiXCR, one entry per CDR3 protein. The sample yields some 240,000 distinct CDR3 sequences, 6% to 8.5% seen once. Sequencing was performed on blood, either unsorted or a sorted T cell fraction (not recorded which). The receptors derive from a male donor with ankylosing spondylitis.

This clonotype was seen ten or more times. In nucleotides, the CDR3 is TGTGCCAGCAGCGTTTCAGGGAATAATGAGCAGTTCTTC. It is translated as CASSVSGNNEQFF. The gene calls are TRBV7-9 and TRBJ2-1, with D perhaps TRBD1 (5 bases). The CDR3 covers 13 residues. CDR1 and CDR2 (germline): SEHNR, FQNEAQ (reference sequence). V dropped 5 bases and J dropped 7 bases, with 12 bases sitting between them.

This chain connects TRBV7-9 to TRBJ2-7; D is perhaps TRBD1 (5 bases). The CDR3 spans 13 residues. In germline, CDR1 is SEHNR, CDR2 FQNEAQ (reference sequence). Trimming removed 0 bases at V and 6 bases at J, with 9 bases between. CDR3 DNA sequence: TGTGCCAGCAGCTTAGCTGGGGCTTGCGAGCAGTACTTC. Translated, it gives CASSLAGACEQYF.

This clonotype has ten or more counts. The chain couples TRBV5-1 to TRBJ1-2; TRBD1 might be the D (6 bases). The germline V and J ends were trimmed by 0 bases and 2 bases, with 11 bases remaining between them. Looked up from germline, CDR1 is SGHRS and CDR2 is YFSETQ. This CDR3 contains 15 residues. CDR3: CASSLGQAPNYGYTF. In nucleotides, the CDR3 is TGCGCCAGCAGCTTGGGACAGGCCCCAAACTATGGCTACACCTTC.

This clonotype was detected many times. The V call is TRBV7-9, the J call TRBJ2-1; a weak D match, TRBD2 (6 bases). V lost 2 bases to trimming and J lost 9 bases, with 17 bases between them. The CDR3 length is 15 residues. Per germline, CDR1 SEHNR and CDR2 FQNEAQ (reference sequence). The CDR3 here is CASSLNVGGIAEQFF. The DNA for the CDR3 is TGTGCCAGCAGCTTAAACGTCGGAGGGATAGCTGAGCAGTTCTTC. Full variable domain (outside the CDR3, taken from reference TRBV7-9 and TRBJ2-1): DTGVSQNPRHKITKRGQNVTFRCDPISEHNRLYWYRQTLGQGPEFLTYFQNEAQLEKSRLLSDRFSAERPKGSFSTLEIQRTEQGDSAMYLCASSLNVGGIAEQFFGPGTRLTVL.

This clonotype has a handful of counts. Germline and junction disagree at one end, which may indicate a read error. The CDR3: CSASDGYDSPLHF. As DNA, the CDR3 is TGCAGCGCTTCGGATGGCTATGATTCACCCCTCCACTTT. The chain links TRBV29-1 to TRBJ1-6; D uncertain. There are 13 residues in the CDR3. Germline-derived CDR1 and CDR2 are SQVTM and ANQGSEA.